The clone carrying this TCR beta chain was seen at least ten times. What it binds is not known. Trimming removed 3 bases at V and 1 base at J, with 13 bases between. The CDR3 sequence is 16 residues long. Germline V gene sequence: CDR1 ENHRY, CDR2 SYGVKD. TCRdb re-derived calls from the 5' RACE reads in MiXCR, one entry per CDR3 protein. This table holds 450,000 to 550,000 distinct CDR3 sequences, under 5.5% found once. The data derive from a study of CD8 T cells in ankylosing spondylitis. Study-wide results and limits: Certain motif variants had earlier been reported in reactive arthritis synovial fluid and blood. About 8 highly homologous variants made up a TCR beta motif, and this motif appeared characteristic of ankylosing spondylitis blood.

The chain uses TRBV10-3 and TRBJ1-3; unclear D gene. The receptor comes from a male donor with ankylosing spondylitis. Input material: blood, either unsorted or a sorted T cell fraction (not recorded which). The CDR3 reads CAISDSALPSGNTIYF. Here the CDR3 DNA reads TGTGCCATCAGTGACAGCGCCTTGCCTTCTGGAAACACCATATATTTT.